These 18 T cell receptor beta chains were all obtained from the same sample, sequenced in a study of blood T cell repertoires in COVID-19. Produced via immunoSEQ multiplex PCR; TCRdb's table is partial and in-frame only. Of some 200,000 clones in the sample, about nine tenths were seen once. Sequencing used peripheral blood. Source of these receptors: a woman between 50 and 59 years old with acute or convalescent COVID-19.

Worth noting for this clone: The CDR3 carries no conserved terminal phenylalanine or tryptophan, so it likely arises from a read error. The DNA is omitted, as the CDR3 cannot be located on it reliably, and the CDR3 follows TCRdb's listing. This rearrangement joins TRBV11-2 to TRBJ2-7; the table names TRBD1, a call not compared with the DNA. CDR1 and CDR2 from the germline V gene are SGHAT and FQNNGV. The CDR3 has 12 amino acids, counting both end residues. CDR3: CASSLSGGLSIP.

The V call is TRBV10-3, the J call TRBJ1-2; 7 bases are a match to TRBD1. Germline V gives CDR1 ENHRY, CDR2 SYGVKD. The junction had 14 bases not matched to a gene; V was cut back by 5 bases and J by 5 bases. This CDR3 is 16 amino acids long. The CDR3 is CAISLDRAGAGYGYTF. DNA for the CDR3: TGTGCCATCAGTCTTGACAGGGCAGGTGCGGGATATGGCTACACCTTC.

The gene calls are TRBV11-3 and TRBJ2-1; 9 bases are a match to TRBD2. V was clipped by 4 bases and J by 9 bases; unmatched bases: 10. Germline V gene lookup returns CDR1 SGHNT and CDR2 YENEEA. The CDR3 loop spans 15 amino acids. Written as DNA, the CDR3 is TGTGCCAGCAGCTCCTTCAGCGGGGGGCGGGTTGAGCAGTTCTTC. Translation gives CASSSFSGGRVEQFF.

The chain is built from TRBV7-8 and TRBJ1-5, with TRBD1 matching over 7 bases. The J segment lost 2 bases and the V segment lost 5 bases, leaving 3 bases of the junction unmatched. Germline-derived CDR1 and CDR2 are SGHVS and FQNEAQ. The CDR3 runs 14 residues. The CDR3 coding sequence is TGTGCCAGCAGCCAAGGACAGGGCAATCAGCCCCAGCATTTT. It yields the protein CASSQGQGNQPQHF.

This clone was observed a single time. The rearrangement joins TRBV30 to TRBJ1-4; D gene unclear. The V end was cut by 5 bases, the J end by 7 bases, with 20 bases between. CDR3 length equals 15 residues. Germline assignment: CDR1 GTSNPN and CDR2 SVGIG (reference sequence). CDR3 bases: TGTGCCTGGGGAGCGGCGGGGTCCTTTGGTGAAAAACTGTTTTTT. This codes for CAWGAAGSFGEKLFF.

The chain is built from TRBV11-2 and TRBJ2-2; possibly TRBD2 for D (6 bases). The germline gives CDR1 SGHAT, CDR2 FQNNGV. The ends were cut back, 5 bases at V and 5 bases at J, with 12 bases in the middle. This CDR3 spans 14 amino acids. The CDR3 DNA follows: TGTGCCAGCAGCCCAAGTGGGGGGACCGGGGAGCTGTTTTTT. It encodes CASSPSGGTGELFF.

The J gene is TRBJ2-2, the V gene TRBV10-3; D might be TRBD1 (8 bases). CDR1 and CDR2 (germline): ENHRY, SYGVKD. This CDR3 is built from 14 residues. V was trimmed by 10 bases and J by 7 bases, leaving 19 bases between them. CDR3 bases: TGTGCCACCTCAGCACAGGGGGGGAACGGGGAGCTGTTTTTT. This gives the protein CATSAQGGNGELFF.

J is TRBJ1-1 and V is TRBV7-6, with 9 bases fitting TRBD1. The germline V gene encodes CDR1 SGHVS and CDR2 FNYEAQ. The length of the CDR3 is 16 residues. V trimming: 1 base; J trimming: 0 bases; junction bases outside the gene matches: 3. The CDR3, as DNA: TGTGCCAGCAGCTTAGTCGGGACAGGGATGAACACTGAAGCTTTCTTT. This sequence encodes CASSLVGTGMNTEAFF. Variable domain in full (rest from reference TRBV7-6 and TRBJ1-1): GAGVSQSPRYKVTKRGQDVALRCDPISGHVSLYWYRQALGQGPEFLTYFNYEAQQDKSGLPNDRFSAERPEGSISTLTIQRTEQRDSAMYRCASSLVGTGMNTEAFFGQGTRLTVV.

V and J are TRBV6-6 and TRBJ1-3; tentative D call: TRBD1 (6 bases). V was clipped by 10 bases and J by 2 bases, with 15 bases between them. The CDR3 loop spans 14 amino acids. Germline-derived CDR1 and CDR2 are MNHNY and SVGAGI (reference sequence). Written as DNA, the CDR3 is TGTGCCACCGATACAGGGCTCGCTGGAAACACCATATATTTT. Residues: CATDTGLAGNTIYF.

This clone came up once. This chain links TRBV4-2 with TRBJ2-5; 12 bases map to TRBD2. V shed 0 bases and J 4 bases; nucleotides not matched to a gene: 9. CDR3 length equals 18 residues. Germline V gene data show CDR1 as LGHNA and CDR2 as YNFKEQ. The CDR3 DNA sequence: TGTGCCAGCAGCCAAGATCCCAAGCTAGCGGGGGGGCCAGAGACCCAGTACTTC. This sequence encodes CASSQDPKLAGGPETQYF.

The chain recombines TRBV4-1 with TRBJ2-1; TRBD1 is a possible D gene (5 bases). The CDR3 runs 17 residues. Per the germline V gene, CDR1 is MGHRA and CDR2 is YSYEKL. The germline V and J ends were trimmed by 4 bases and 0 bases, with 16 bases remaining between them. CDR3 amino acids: CASSLPPDTYSYNEQFF. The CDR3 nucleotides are TGCGCCAGCAGCCTTCCCCCGGACACCTACTCCTACAATGAGCAGTTCTTC.

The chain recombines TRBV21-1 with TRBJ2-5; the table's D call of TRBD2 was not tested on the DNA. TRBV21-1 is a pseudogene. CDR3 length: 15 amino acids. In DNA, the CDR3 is TGTGCCAGCAGCAAAGTGCCGCAGGAGGGAGAGACCCAGTACTTC. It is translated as CASSKVPQEGETQYF.

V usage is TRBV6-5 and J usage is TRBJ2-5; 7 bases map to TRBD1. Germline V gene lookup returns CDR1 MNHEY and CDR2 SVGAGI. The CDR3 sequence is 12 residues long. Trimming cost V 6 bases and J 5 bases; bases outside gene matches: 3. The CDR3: CASSTGVETQYF. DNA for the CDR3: TGTGCCAGCAGCACAGGGGTTGAGACCCAGTACTTC.

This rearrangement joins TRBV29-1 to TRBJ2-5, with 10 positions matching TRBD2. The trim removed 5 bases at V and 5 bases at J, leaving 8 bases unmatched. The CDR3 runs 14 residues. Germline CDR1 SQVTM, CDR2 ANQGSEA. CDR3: CSVLAGGPGETQYF. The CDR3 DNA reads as TGCAGCGTTTTAGCGGGAGGACCGGGGGAGACCCAGTACTTC.

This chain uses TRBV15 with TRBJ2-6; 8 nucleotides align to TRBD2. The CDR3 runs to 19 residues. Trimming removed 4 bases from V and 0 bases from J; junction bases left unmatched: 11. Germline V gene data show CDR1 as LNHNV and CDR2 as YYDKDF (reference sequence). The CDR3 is CATSKGARGEGSGANVLTF. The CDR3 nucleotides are TGTGCCACCAGCAAAGGGGCGCGGGGGGAAGGCTCTGGGGCCAACGTCCTGACTTTC.

CDR3 coding DNA: TGTGCCAGCAATACCATTCGAGCAGATACGCAGTATTTT. Protein: CASNTIRADTQYF. The chain links TRBV12-3 or TRBV12-4 to TRBJ2-3; D gene unclear. Trimming removed 7 bases from V and 4 bases from J, with 12 bases in between. The CDR3 covers 13 residues.

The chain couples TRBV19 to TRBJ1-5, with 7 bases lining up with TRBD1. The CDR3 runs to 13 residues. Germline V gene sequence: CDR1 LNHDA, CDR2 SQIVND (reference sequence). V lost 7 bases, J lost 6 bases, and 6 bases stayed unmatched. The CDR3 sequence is CASNRGVSQPQHF. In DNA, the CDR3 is TGTGCCAGTAACAGGGGAGTATCTCAGCCCCAGCATTTT.

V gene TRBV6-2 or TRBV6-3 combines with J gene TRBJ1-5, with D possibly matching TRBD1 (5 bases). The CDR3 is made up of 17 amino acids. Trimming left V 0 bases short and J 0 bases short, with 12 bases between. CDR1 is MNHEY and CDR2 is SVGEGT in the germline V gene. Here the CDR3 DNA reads TGTGCCAGCAGTTACTCGGGGGGGTCCTTTAGCAATCAGCCCCAGCATTTT. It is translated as CASSYSGGSFSNQPQHF.